The 3 T cell receptor beta chains reported below all come from one sample, sequenced in a study of blood T cell repertoires in COVID-19 (dated by TCRdb to about 2020). The library came from the immunoSEQ multiplex PCR assay. Here the immuneACCESS table is served through TCRdb, limited to in-frame sequences with V and J called. Missing clones are a known gap in these copies; in checked studies unresolved V genes cover under half, and the rest lacks a known reason. The sample contains under 80,000 clones, 65% to 85% of them found a single time. The ten top clones hold 15% of the sample. Sequenced material: peripheral blood. These receptors were taken from a man between 60 and 70 years old with COVID-19, enrolled during active disease.

As for this clone: Other DNA sequences in the same sample also yield this CDR3. This chain connects TRBV5-4 to TRBJ2-3; D unresolved. V lost 1 base, J lost 4 bases, and 4 bases lay in between. The CDR3 loop spans 12 amino acids. Germline V gene lookup returns CDR1 SGHNT and CDR2 YYREEE (reference sequence). In DNA form, the CDR3 reads TGTGCCAGCAGCTTGTTAGCAGATACGCAGTATTTT. This sequence encodes CASSLLADTQYF.

This chain uses TRBV3-1 (or the pseudogene TRBV3-2) with TRBJ2-3; D may be TRBD2 (5 bases). Germline-derived CDR1 and CDR2 are LGHDT and YNNKEL (reference sequence). V dropped 1 base and J dropped 7 bases, with 9 bases sitting between them. CDR3 length: 13 residues. CDR3 residues: CASSQGERHTQYF. In DNA form, the CDR3 reads TGTGCCAGCAGCCAAGGCGAGCGGCATACGCAGTATTTT.

The chain is built from TRBV28 and TRBJ1-6; 8 nucleotides match TRBD1. The CDR3 sequence is 15 residues long. Germline V CDR1 and CDR2: MDHEN, SYDVKM. Trimming removed 5 bases from V and 10 bases from J; junction bases left unmatched: 10. The CDR3 DNA reads TGTGCCAGCAGTGAGGGAGGGACAGGAATGTCACCCCTCCACTTT. This codes for CASSEGGTGMSPLHF.